This T cell receptor beta chain originates from a study of shared clonotypes between healthy human individuals. Worth noting for this clone: Antigen unknown.

Repertoires were generated with immunoSEQ multiplex PCR, while TCRdb's copy carries only in-frame clones and drops some. This table has about 2.1 million clones, about 94% appearing once. Study observations and caveats: A reduction in generation probabilities was seen for non-shared clonotypes relative to those shared by all four donors. Depth of sequencing was expected to influence donor clonotype sharing.

Cells designated naive CD8 were CD45RO-negative and were positively selected for CCR7, with terminally differentiated effector memory CD45RA+ cells excluded. CDR1 and CDR2 from the germline V gene are LNHDA and SQIVND (reference sequence). The CDR3 totals 15 residues. Trimming cost V 3 bases and J 2 bases, with 12 bases left between them. Material: naive CD8+ T cells from PBMCs. This receptor was taken from a man between 18 and 35 years old in good health. Some clones in this sample may be carry-over from other donors' samples. The chain couples TRBV19 to TRBJ2-3; D gene ambiguous. The CDR3 here is CASSIPPSSTDTQYF. In DNA, the CDR3 is TGTGCCAGTAGTATCCCCCCTTCTTCCACAGATACGCAGTATTTT.